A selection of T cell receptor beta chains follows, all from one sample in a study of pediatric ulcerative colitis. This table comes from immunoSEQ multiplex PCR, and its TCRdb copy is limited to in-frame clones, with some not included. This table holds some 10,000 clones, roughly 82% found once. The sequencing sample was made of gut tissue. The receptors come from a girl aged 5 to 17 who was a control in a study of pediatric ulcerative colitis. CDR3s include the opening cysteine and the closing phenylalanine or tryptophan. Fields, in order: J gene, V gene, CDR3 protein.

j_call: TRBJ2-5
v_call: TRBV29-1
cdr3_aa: CSDLVGEETQYF

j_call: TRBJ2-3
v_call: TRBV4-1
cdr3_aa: CASSQDPGTDSTDTQYF

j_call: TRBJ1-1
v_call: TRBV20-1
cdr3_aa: CSARGDSEAFF

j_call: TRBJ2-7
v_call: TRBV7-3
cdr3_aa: CASSLGQPRDEQYF

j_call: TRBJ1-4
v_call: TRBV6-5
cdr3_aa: CASSYFSVKLFF

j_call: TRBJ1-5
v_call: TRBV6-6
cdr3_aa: CASRMTENLNQPQHF

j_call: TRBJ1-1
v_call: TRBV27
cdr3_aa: CASSPRGRGTEAFF

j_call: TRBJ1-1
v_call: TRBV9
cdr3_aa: CASSVSPGDTEAFF

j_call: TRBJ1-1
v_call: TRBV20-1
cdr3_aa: CSAWDTEAFF

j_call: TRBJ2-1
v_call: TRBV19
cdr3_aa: CASTLGRGNEQFF

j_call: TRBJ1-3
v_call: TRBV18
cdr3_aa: CASSRYGTAGNTIYF

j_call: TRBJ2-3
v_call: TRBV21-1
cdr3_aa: CASSFRTGGGTDTQYF

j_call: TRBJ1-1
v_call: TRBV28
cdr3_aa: CASRKGGAGWTEAFF

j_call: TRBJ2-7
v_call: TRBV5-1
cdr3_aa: CASSLGTTYPYEQYF

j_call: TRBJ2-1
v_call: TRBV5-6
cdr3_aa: CASSLPRSGPLSYNEQFF

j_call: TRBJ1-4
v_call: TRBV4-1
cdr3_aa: CASSQDEGWTNEKLFF

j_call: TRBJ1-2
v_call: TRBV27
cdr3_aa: CASSLKTGGHYGYTF

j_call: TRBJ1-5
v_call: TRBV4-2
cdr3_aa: CASSQVIGEGQPQHF

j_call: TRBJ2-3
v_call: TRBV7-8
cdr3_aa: CASSLGQLASDTQYF

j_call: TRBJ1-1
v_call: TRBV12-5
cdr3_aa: CASGLEERLAFF

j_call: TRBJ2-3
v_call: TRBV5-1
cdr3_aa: CASSLEPSGTTDTQYF

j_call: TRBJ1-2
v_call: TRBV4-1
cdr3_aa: CASSQAENRAYGYTF

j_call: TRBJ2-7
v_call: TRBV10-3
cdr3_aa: CAISEGPSPYEQYF

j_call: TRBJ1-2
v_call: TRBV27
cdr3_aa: CASRSSGLGGSGYTF

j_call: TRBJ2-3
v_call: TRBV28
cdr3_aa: CASSSWVGSGSTDTQYF

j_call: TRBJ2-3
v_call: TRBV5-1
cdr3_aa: CASSLDGANTQYF

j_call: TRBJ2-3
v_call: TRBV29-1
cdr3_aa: CSVEDRLADSTDTQYF

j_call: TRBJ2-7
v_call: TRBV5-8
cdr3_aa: CATPWSLASYEQYF

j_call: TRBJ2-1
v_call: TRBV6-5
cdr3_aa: CASSYRTSGNNEQFF

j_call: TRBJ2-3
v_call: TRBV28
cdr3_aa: CASRTGGDWDTQYF

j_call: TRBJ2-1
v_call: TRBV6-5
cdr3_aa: CASTHGPPYNEQFF

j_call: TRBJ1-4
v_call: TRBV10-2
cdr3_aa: CASSDHARVNEKLFF

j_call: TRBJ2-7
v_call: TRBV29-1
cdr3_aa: CSVETPGREQYF

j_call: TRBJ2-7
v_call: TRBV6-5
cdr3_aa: CASSLRHSYEQYF

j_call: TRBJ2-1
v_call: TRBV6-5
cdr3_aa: CASIPGLGGNEQFF

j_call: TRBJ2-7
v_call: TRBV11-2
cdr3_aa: CASLGDRNYEQYF

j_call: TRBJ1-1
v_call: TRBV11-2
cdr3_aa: CASSLRQGGVLDTEAFF

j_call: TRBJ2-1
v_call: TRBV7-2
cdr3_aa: CASSLTQGSINEQFF

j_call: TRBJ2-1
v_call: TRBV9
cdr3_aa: CASSEREGHNEQFF

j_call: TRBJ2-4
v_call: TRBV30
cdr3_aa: CAWSVGRSLAKNIQYF